This TCR beta chain was captured in a study of identical twins. Germline CDR1 is MGHDK and CDR2 is SYGVNS. CDR3 size: 13 residues. V lost 6 bases and J lost 4; bases outside the gene matches: 2. General study points: Twins' excess sharing was less marked for out-of-frame beta sequences. Where out-of-frame alpha sequences were twin-shared, they showed excess low generation probability.

The cDNA had a unique molecular identifier and a template-switch universal primer site. MiXCR, applied by TCRdb to the 5' RACE reads, yields one record per CDR3 protein. The profile shows about 240,000 distinct CDR3 sequences, roughly 10% of them singletons. Among all donors, each was a healthy Caucasian. This clonotype was observed at least ten times. Its antigen is as yet unknown. The sequence derives from a man aged 50-59 years in good health. This chain uses TRBV25-1 with TRBJ2-1, with TRBD2 identical over 8 bases. The specimen was memory T cells sorted from blood. CDR3 residues: CASRLADYNEQFF. The CDR3 nucleotides are TGTGCCAGCAGACTAGCGGATTACAATGAGCAGTTCTTC.